These T cell receptor beta chains were read from a single sample in a study of blood T cell repertoires in COVID-19. The data were produced by immunoSEQ multiplex PCR, yet TCRdb's version contains in-frame clones alone and is incomplete. The sample has around 150,000 clones, 75% to 85% seen once. The sequencing sample was made of peripheral blood. These receptors all stem from a woman aged 45-65 years in a cohort sampled during active or convalescent COVID-19. CDR3s include the opening cysteine and the closing phenylalanine or tryptophan. D genes are given only for firm matches. Not every row has a clone size; where given, it reads once, few, many or a size class.

d_gene	abundance	len	v_gene	j_gene	CDR3nt	CDR3aa
.	.	12	TRBV10-2	TRBJ2-5	TGCGCCAGCAGTGTCCAACAAGAGACCCAGTACTTC	CASSVQQETQYF
.	.	15	TRBV19	TRBJ2-2	TGTGCCACCCAGACCGGGACACTTAACACCGGGGAGCTGTTTTTT	CATQTGTLNTGELFF
.	once	19	TRBV7-9	TRBJ1-6	TGTGCCAGCAGCTCCCCCCCTGGACAGTCAAGCTCCTATAATTCACCCCTCCACTTT	CASSSPPGQSSSYNSPLHF
TRBD1	.	15	TRBV6-2/TRBV6-3	TRBJ2-7	TGTGCCAGCAGTTCGGGACAGTACCATTCCTACGAGCAGTACTTC	CASSSGQYHSYEQYF
.	.	15	TRBV6-5	TRBJ1-1	TGTGCCAGCAGTTCAAACCTAGGGGGGGGAGAGGTAGCTTTCTTT	CASSSNLGGGEVAFF
TRBD1	.	18	TRBV27	TRBJ2-2	TGTGCCAGCAGTTTCCAGGGACAGGCCTATGGCCAGCCCGGGGAGCTGTTTTTT	CASSFQGQAYGQPGELFF
.	.	17	TRBV5-1	TRBJ2-2	TGCGCCAGCAGCGGGATTGAGGGTAGCGGAAACACCGGGGAGCTGTTTTTT	CASSGIEGSGNTGELFF
.	.	11	TRBV20-1	TRBJ1-2	TGCAGTGCTAGGCTCCCGGGAGGCTACACCTTC	CSARLPGGYTF
.	.	15	TRBV4-3	TRBJ1-2	TGCGCCAGCAGCCAAAACAGGGTCAGTAGCTATGGCTACACCTTC	CASSQNRVSSYGYTF
TRBD1	.	16	TRBV7-2	TRBJ2-4	TGTGCCAGCAGCCCTGGGACAGGGCCAGCCAAAAACATTCAGTACTTC	CASSPGTGPAKNIQYF
.	.	14	TRBV19	TRBJ1-1	TGTGCCAGTAGTATCACCGACAGAGACACTGAAGCTTTCTTT	CASSITDRDTEAFF
TRBD2	.	12	TRBV12-3/TRBV12-4	TRBJ2-5	TGTGCCAGCAAAAAAGCGGGGGGCCCCCCGTACTTC	CASKKAGGPPYF
TRBD2	.	15	TRBV7-3	TRBJ2-1	TGTGCCAGCAGTTCCGGGACTAGCGGGGCCTATGAGCAGTTCTTC	CASSSGTSGAYEQFF
TRBD1	once	18	TRBV23-1	TRBJ2-5	TGCGCCAGCAGTCAATCTCCCCCGGACAGGAGAGAGGTAGAGACCCAGTACTTC	CASSQSPPDRREVETQYF